One and the same sample provided the 23 T cell receptor beta chains below, sequenced in a study of T cells after yellow fever vaccination. A single record per CDR3 protein comes from TCRdb applying MiXCR to the 5' RACE reads. The sample holds under 150,000 distinct CDR3 sequences, 7.7% seen once. Sequencing was performed on CD4+ T cells sorted from PBMCs, taken 5 days after the yellow fever booster vaccination. The origin of the receptors is a man aged 30-40 years who received the YFV17D yellow fever vaccine.

The rearrangement links TRBV5-4 to TRBJ2-1; tentative D call: TRBD1 (6 bases). From germline, CDR1 is SGHNT and CDR2 YYREEE (reference sequence). This CDR3 spans 13 amino acids. V lost 2 bases to trimming and J lost 9 bases, with 12 bases between them. The chain's CDR3 is CASSFNHRAEQFF. CDR3 nucleotide sequence: TGTGCCAGCAGCTTCAACCACAGGGCTGAGCAGTTCTTC.

This clonotype was counted at least ten times. The CDR3 DNA reads as TGTGCCAGCAGTTCACAGGGGTACGAGCAGTACTTC. Protein product: CASSSQGYEQYF. The V and J genes are TRBV7-2 and TRBJ2-7, with TRBD1 matching over 7 bases. With V trimmed by 6 bases and J by 4 bases, 3 bases remained unmatched. Germline lookup yields CDR1 SGHTA and CDR2 FQGNSA. The length of the CDR3 is 12 residues.

The chain is built from TRBV7-8 and TRBJ2-5; D gene ambiguous. The germline CDR1 and CDR2 sequences are SGHVS and FQNEAQ. CDR3 length: 13 amino acids. Trimming shortened V by 3 bases and J by 5 bases, and 10 bases separated the two germline ends. CDR3 region: CASSFGESETQYF. CDR3 in DNA: TGTGCCAGCAGCTTCGGTGAGAGCGAGACCCAGTACTTC. Together with reference TRBV7-8 and TRBJ2-5, the CDR3 gives the full variable domain: GAGVSQSPRYKVAKRGQDVALRCDPISGHVSLFWYQQALGQGPEFLTYFQNEAQLDKSGLPSDRFFAERPEGSVSTLKIQRTQQEDSAVYLCASSFGESETQYFGPGTRLLVL.

This clonotype was found many times. The J gene is TRBJ2-5, the V gene TRBV6-5; 7 bases match TRBD1. This CDR3 has 15 amino acids. V trimming: 6 bases; J trimming: 1 base; junction bases outside the gene matches: 8. Per germline, CDR1 MNHEY and CDR2 SVGAGI. Here the CDR3 reads CASRRKTGPQETQYF. For the CDR3, the DNA is TGTGCCAGCAGGCGAAAGACAGGGCCCCAAGAGACCCAGTACTTC.

This clonotype has at least ten counts. The V and J genes are TRBV5-1 and TRBJ2-2; 9 bases fit TRBD1. Trimming at V came to 0 bases and at J to 5 bases, leaving 2 bases not matched to a gene. Germline V gene lookup returns CDR1 SGHRS and CDR2 YFSETQ. The CDR3 is 15 amino acids. The CDR3 here is CASSLDRGRTGELFF. CDR3 DNA: TGCGCCAGCAGCTTGGACAGGGGGCGTACCGGGGAGCTGTTTTTT.

This clonotype was detected ten times or more. The chain has TRBV20-1 and TRBJ1-4; no clear D gene. Per the germline V gene, CDR1 is DFQATT and CDR2 is SNEGSKA (reference sequence). This CDR3 region has 13 residues. V lost 2 bases to trimming and J lost 5 bases, with 9 bases between them. The CDR3 loop reads CSARHRLNEKLFF. The CDR3, as DNA: TGCAGTGCTAGACACAGATTAAATGAAAAACTGTTTTTT.

This clonotype was seen many times. V is TRBV20-1 and J is TRBJ2-3; 7 bases line up with TRBD2. Germline loops: CDR1 DFQATT, CDR2 SNEGSKA (reference sequence). The ends lost 4 bases at V and 6 bases at J; junction bases unmatched: 10. The CDR3 has 14 residues. The DNA of the CDR3 is TGCAGTGCTAAGCGGCGGGAGCGCCCGGATACGCAGTATTTT. Translating it yields CSAKRRERPDTQYF.

Many counts were recorded for this clonotype. The chain recombines TRBV6-5 with TRBJ2-7; 9 bases align to TRBD2. This CDR3 region has 14 residues. Germline values: CDR1 MNHEY, CDR2 SVGAGI. Unmatched junction bases numbered 4, after V lost 4 bases and J lost 3 bases. The DNA of the CDR3 is TGTGCCAGCAGTTCGGTAGCGGGAGACTACGAGCAGTACTTC. Amino acid sequence: CASSSVAGDYEQYF.

V usage is TRBV4-2 and J usage is TRBJ2-7, with 9 bases lining up with TRBD2. CDR1 is LGHNA, CDR2 YNFKEQ, per germline. This CDR3 region has 15 residues. The V gene end was trimmed by 1 base and the J gene end by 0 bases; junction bases not matched to a gene: 1. In DNA, the CDR3 is TGTGCCAGCAGCCAAGTAGCGGGGGACTCCTACGAGCAGTACTTC. Translated, it gives CASSQVAGDSYEQYF.

This clonotype was found many times. The rearrangement uses TRBV7-2 and TRBJ2-4; TRBD1 aligns across 10 bases. The CDR3 extends over 17 amino acids. The germline V gene has CDR1 SGHTA and CDR2 FQGNSA. The ends lost 2 bases at V and 6 bases at J; junction bases unmatched: 10. CDR3 coding DNA: TGTGCCAGCAGCTTAAGGTCCCCAGGACAGGGGGGAAACATTCAGTACTTC. Translation gives CASSLRSPGQGGNIQYF. Variable domain in full (rest from reference TRBV7-2 and TRBJ2-4): GAGVSQSPSNKVTEKGKDVELRCDPISGHTALYWYRQSLGQGLEFLIYFQGNSAPDKSGLPSDRFSAERTGGSVSTLTIQRTQQEDSAVYLCASSLRSPGQGGNIQYFGAGTRLSVL.

Comments on this clonotype: One junction end does not reproduce the germline sequence, and a read error may be involved. The chain employs TRBV20-1 and TRBJ1-6; 8 nucleotides line up with TRBD1. The CDR3 is made up of 17 amino acids. Germline CDR1 DFQATT, CDR2 SNEGSKA (reference sequence). This chain's CDR3 is CCARGKDRVGGNSPLHF. In DNA, the CDR3 is TGCTGTGCTAGGGGGAAGGACAGGGTGGGAGGTAATTCACCCCTCCACTTT.

In its sample, this clonotype was seen a few times. The CDR3 spells CASSLDGIPRETQYF. CDR3 DNA sequence: TGCGCCAGCAGCTTGGATGGCATCCCACGCGAGACCCAGTACTTC. This sequence joins TRBV5-1 and TRBJ2-5; D remains unclear. The CDR3 runs 15 residues. V dropped 0 bases and J dropped 5 bases, with 14 bases sitting between them. Germline V lookup: CDR1 SGHRS, CDR2 YFSETQ. Full variable domain (rest looked up from reference TRBV5-1 and TRBJ2-5): KAGVTQTPRYLIKTRGQQVTLSCSPISGHRSVSWYQQTPGQGLQFLFEYFSETQRNKGNFPGRFSGRQFSNSRSEMNVSTLELGDSALYLCASSLDGIPRETQYFGPGTRLLVL.

This clonotype was observed at least ten times. V and J are TRBV20-1 and TRBJ2-1, with D tentatively TRBD1 or TRBD2 (5 bases each). The germline V and J ends were trimmed by 5 bases and 5 bases, with 22 bases remaining between them. The germline V gene encodes CDR1 DFQATT and CDR2 SNEGSKA (reference sequence). The CDR3 loop spans 16 amino acids. The CDR3 nucleotides read TGCAGTGCTCCGGACCGGGGCGGTTTTGGCGACAATGAGCAGTTCTTC. Its translation: CSAPDRGGFGDNEQFF.

This clonotype was seen ten or more times. The chain employs TRBV6-2 or TRBV6-3 and TRBJ2-4; maybe TRBD1 (7 bases). Germline lookup yields CDR1 MNHEY and CDR2 SVGEGT. The CDR3 extends over 12 amino acids. V was shortened by 6 bases and J by 10 bases, with 13 bases between the two germline ends. The CDR3 nucleotides are TGTGCCAGCAGGACGGCGGGACAGATTCAGTACTTC. Protein product: CASRTAGQIQYF.

The rearrangement uses TRBV20-1 and TRBJ2-3; 8 positions agree with TRBD2. CDR1 is DFQATT, CDR2 SNEGSKA, per germline (reference sequence). The V gene end was trimmed by 2 bases and the J gene end by 9 bases; junction bases not matched to a gene: 16. The CDR3 extends over 16 amino acids. The CDR3 loop is CSARPVGLAGGGTQYF. The CDR3 DNA is TGCAGTGCTAGACCGGTTGGCCTAGCGGGTGGCGGAACGCAGTATTTT.

This clonotype was observed many times. The chain couples TRBV10-1 to TRBJ2-7; 7 nucleotides align to TRBD1. CDR1 and CDR2 from the germline V gene are WNHNN and SYGVQD (reference sequence). With V trimmed by 2 bases and J by 7 bases, 2 bases remained unmatched. The CDR3 contains 12 residues. CDR3 sequence reads: CASSETGVEQYF. CDR3 coding DNA: TGCGCCAGCAGTGAGACAGGGGTAGAGCAGTACTTC.

This clonotype was counted ten times or more. The chain combines TRBV29-1 with TRBJ2-7, with D perhaps TRBD1 (5 bases). CDR3 length: 14 amino acids. Looked up from germline, CDR1 is SQVTM and CDR2 is ANQGSEA. The V and J ends lost 4 bases and 7 bases respectively, with 20 bases between them. The CDR3 DNA sequence: TGCAGCGTTGTCTCTGTGACAGAAGTCTGGGAGCAGTACTTC. As protein: CSVVSVTEVWEQYF.

This clonotype has a count of ten or more. The chain links TRBV20-1 to TRBJ2-3; a possible D gene is TRBD2 (6 bases). V was pared by 0 bases and J by 4 bases, with 14 bases between. Germline V lookup: CDR1 DFQATT, CDR2 SNEGSKA (reference sequence). The CDR3 loop spans 15 amino acids. The CDR3 reads CSAREGGSTPDTQYF. The DNA for the CDR3 is TGCAGTGCTAGAGAGGGGGGATCGACACCAGATACGCAGTATTTT.

This clonotype has at least ten counts. The chain carries TRBV20-1 and TRBJ2-5, with D uncertain. The CDR3 covers 13 residues. Trimming took 6 bases from V and 2 from J, leaving 13 bases between them. CDR1 DFQATT and CDR2 SNEGSKA come from the germline V gene (reference sequence). CDR3 sequence (DNA): TGCAGTGCCCCCCGGCGAGAACAAGAGACCCAGTACTTC. Translation gives CSAPRREQETQYF.

This clonotype was seen at least ten times. The rearrangement uses TRBV5-1 and TRBJ1-1; 7 nucleotides match TRBD1. The germline gives CDR1 SGHRS, CDR2 YFSETQ. V lost 6 bases and J lost 1; bases outside the gene matches: 9. The CDR3 extends over 15 amino acids. The chain's CDR3 is CASTQGGRTNTEAFF. The CDR3 DNA reads TGCGCCAGCACCCAGGGGGGACGGACGAACACTGAAGCTTTCTTT.

There are many counts of this clonotype. The chain combines TRBV18 with TRBJ2-5; 9 bases line up with TRBD1. CDR3 length: 15 residues. The germline V gene has CDR1 KGHSH and CDR2 LQKENI. Germline trimming cut 4 bases from V and 4 bases from J; bases unmatched to any gene: 7. CDR3 DNA sequence: TGTGCCAGCTCACGACCCACAGGGGGCGGAGAGACCCAGTACTTC. Translation gives CASSRPTGGGETQYF.

This clonotype has ten or more counts. The chain recombines TRBV4-2 with TRBJ2-3, with TRBD2 identical over 8 bases. The ends lost 1 base at V and 5 bases at J; junction bases unmatched: 11. Germline V gene data show CDR1 as LGHNA and CDR2 as YNFKEQ. This CDR3 is built from 17 residues. In nucleotides, the CDR3 is TGTGCCAGCAGCCAAGGCGCGGGAGGCAGTGCGGAAGATACGCAGTATTTT. Translation: CASSQGAGGSAEDTQYF.

As to this clonotype: This sequence may be a read error, since a much larger clone differs from it by one base. The genes are TRBV20-1 and TRBJ2-3; 8 nucleotides align to TRBD2. V was pared by 5 bases and J by 2 bases, with 9 bases of the junction left unmatched. The CDR3 totals 15 residues. Per germline, CDR1 DFQATT and CDR2 SNEGSKA (reference sequence). The CDR3 loop is CSAPWVSGTTDTQYF. The CDR3 nucleotides are TGCAGTGCTCCCTGGGTTAGCGGGACCACAGATACGCAGTATTTT.